The T cell receptor (beta chain) described here comes from a study of regulatory T cells in long-lasting Graves disease. From germline, CDR1 is LGHDT and CDR2 YNNKEL (reference sequence). CDR3 length: 15 amino acids. Trimming removed 5 bases at V and 3 bases at J, with 16 bases between. Construction of TCR beta libraries relied on iRepertoire HTBI primers and on Arm-PCR targeting CDR3 regions. From the multiplex PCR reads, TCRdb called clonotypes with MiXCR, one entry per CDR3 protein. Here the sample spans a few hundred thousand distinct CDR3 sequences, around 22% being singletons. The time point was: persistent/refractory GD, antithyroid drugs over 5 years with positive TRAb. The TCR library was made from RNA extracted from PBMCs.

The clonotype was recovered from a female donor with Graves disease. The starting material was peripheral blood mononuclear cells (PBMCs), obtained when the disease was refractory, from a patient treated with antithyroid drugs. The chain employs TRBV3-1 and TRBJ1-1; D possibly corresponds to TRBD1 (5 bases). The CDR3 loop is CASSAAWGVDTEAFF. The CDR3 DNA reads TGTGCCAGCAGCGCAGCCTGGGGGGTAGACACTGAAGCTTTCTTT. The entire variable domain, with the rest obtained from reference TRBV3-1 and TRBJ1-1, is as follows: DTAVSQTPKYLVTQMGNDKSIKCEQNLGHDTMYWYKQDSKKFLKIMFSYNNKELIINETVPNRFSPKSPDKAHLNLHINSLELGDSAVYFCASSAAWGVDTEAFFGQGTRLTVV.